This T cell receptor beta chain comes out of a study of cytomegalovirus exposure and HLA in healthy donors. CDR3 length: 11 residues. The germline CDR1 and CDR2 sequences are MNHNY and SVGAGI (reference sequence). The J segment lost 10 bases and the V segment lost 6 bases, leaving 2 bases of the junction unmatched. A word on this clone: Its antigen is currently unknown.

The study's findings and limits: Earlier results showed most TCR beta V segments being productive about 87% or about 30% of the time. The authors later found HLA-associated TCR beta chains more clonally expanded than equally common others. Listed as cytomegalovirus-associated were 150 to 200 TCR beta chains.

A multiplex PCR was run with 60 Vbeta primers and 13 Jbeta primers. The table came from immunoSEQ multiplex PCR; TCRdb's copy has only in-frame clones and leaves some out. The sample lists about 120,000 clones, over 80% seen once, with 15% to 25% in the top ten. The TCR sequence derives from a man between 18 and 35 years old in good health and CMV-seropositive. V is TRBV6-6 and J is TRBJ2-1, with 8 bases matching TRBD1. The sample was PBMCs. The CDR3 is CASSRDREQFF. CDR3 DNA sequence: TGTGCCAGCAGCAGGGACAGGGAGCAGTTCTTC.